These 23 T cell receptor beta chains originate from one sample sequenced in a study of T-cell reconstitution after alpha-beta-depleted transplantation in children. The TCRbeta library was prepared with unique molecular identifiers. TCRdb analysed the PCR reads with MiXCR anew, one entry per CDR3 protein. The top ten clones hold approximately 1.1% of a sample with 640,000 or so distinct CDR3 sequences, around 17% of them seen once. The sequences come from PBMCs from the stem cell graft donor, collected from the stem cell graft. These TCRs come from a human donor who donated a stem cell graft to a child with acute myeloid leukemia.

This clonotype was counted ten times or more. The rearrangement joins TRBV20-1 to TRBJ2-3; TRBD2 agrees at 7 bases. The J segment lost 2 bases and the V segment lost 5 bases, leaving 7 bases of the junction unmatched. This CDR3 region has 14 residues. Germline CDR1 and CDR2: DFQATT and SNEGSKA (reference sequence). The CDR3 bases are TGCAGTGCTCCGACTAGCTTAATCACAGATACGCAGTATTTT. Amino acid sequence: CSAPTSLITDTQYF.

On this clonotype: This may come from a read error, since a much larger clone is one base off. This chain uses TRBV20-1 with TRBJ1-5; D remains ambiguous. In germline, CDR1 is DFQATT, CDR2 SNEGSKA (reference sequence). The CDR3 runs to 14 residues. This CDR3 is CSARDGPLTQPQRF. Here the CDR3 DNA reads TGCAGTGCTAGAGATGGGCCCCTGACTCAGCCCCAGCGTTTT.

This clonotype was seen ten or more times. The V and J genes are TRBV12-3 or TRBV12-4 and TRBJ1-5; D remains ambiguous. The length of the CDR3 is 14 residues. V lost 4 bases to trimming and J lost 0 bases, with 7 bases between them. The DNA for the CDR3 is TGTGCCAGCAGTTCCCGTAATAGCAATCAGCCCCAGCATTTT. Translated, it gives CASSSRNSNQPQHF.

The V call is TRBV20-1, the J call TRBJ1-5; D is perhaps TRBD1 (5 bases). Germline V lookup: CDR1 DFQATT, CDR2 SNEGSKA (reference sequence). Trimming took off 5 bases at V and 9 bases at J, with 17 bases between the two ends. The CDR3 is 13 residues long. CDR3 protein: CSAGPEGYRPQHF. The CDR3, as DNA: TGCAGTGCTGGACCAGAGGGGTACCGGCCCCAGCATTTT.

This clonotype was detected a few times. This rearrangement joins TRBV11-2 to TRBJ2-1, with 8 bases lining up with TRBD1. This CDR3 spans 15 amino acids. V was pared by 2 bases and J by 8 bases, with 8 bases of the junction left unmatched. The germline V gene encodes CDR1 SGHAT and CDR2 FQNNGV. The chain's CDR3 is CASSLNDRGGHEQFF. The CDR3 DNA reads TGTGCCAGCAGCTTAAATGACAGGGGTGGGCATGAGCAGTTCTTC.

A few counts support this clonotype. The CDR3 sequence: CASSDDRALTGELFF. The CDR3 DNA reads as TGCGCCAGCAGCGACGACAGGGCGCTCACCGGGGAGCTGTTTTTT. The chain employs TRBV5-1 and TRBJ2-2; 7 positions match TRBD1. Trimming at V came to 4 bases and at J to 4 bases, leaving 7 bases not matched to a gene. The CDR3 loop spans 15 amino acids. Germline CDR1 and CDR2: SGHRS and YFSETQ.

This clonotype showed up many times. The CDR3 loop is CASSEQGTEAFF. For the CDR3, the DNA is TGCGCCAGCAGCGAGCAGGGTACTGAAGCTTTCTTT. The chain employs TRBV5-1 and TRBJ1-1, with D possibly matching TRBD1 (5 bases). The CDR3 consists of 12 residues. Trimming stripped 4 bases from V and 5 bases from J, with 9 bases between. CDR1 is SGHRS, CDR2 YFSETQ, per germline.

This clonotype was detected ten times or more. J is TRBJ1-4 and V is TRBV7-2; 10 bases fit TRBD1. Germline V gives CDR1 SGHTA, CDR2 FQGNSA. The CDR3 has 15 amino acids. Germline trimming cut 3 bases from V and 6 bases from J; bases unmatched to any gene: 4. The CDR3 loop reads CASSLLGTGDEKLFF. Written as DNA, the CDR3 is TGTGCCAGCAGCTTGCTCGGGACAGGGGATGAAAAACTGTTTTTT.

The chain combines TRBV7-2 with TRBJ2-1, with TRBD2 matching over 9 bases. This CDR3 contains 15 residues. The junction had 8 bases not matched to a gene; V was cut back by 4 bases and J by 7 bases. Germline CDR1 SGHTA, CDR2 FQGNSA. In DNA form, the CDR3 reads TGTGCCAGCAGCTCTAGCGGGGCCCTACAAAATGAGCAGTTCTTC. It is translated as CASSSSGALQNEQFF.

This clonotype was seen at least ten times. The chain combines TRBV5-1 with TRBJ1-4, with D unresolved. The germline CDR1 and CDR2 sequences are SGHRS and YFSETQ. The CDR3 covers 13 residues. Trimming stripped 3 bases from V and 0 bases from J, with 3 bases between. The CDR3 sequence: CASSWSTNEKLFF. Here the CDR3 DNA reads TGCGCCAGCAGCTGGTCAACTAATGAAAAACTGTTTTTT.

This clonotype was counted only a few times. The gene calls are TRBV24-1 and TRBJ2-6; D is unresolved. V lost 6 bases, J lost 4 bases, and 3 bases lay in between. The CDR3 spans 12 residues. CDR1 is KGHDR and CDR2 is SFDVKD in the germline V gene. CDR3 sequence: CATSRGANVLTF. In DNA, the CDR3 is TGTGCCACCAGTCGAGGGGCCAACGTCCTGACTTTC.

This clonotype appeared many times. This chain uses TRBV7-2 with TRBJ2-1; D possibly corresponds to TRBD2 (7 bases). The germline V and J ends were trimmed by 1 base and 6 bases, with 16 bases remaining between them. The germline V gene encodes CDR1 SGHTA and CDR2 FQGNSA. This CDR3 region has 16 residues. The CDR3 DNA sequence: TGTGCCAGCAGCTTAGAGCTTGGGGGGGCATCCAATGAGCAGTTCTTC. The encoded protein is CASSLELGGASNEQFF.

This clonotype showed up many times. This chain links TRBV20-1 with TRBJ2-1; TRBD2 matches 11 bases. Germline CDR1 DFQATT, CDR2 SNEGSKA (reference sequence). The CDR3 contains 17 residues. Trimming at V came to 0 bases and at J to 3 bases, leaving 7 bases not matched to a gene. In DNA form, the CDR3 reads TGCAGTGCTAGAGACCCAACTAGCGGGGGCCTCTACAATGAGCAGTTCTTC. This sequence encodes CSARDPTSGGLYNEQFF.

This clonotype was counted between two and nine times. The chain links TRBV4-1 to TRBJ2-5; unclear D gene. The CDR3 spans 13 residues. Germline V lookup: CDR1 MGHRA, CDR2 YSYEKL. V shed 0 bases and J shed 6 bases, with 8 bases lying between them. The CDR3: CASSQDGIQTQYF. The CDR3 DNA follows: TGCGCCAGCAGCCAAGATGGTATACAGACCCAGTACTTC.

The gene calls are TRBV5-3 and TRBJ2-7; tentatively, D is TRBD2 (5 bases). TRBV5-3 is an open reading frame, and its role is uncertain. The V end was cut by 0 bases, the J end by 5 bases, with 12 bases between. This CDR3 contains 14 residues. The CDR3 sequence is CARSLGIWENEQYV. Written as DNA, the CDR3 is TGTGCCAGAAGCTTGGGTATCTGGGAGAACGAGCAGTACGTC.

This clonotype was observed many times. CDR3 sequence: CSARRDGFQETQYF. As DNA, the CDR3 is TGCAGTGCTCGCCGGGACGGTTTCCAAGAGACCCAGTACTTC. The rearrangement links TRBV20-1 to TRBJ2-5; possibly TRBD1 or TRBD2 for D (5 bases each). The V and J ends lost 5 bases and 1 base respectively, with 14 bases between them. Germline V gene data show CDR1 as DFQATT and CDR2 as SNEGSKA (reference sequence). CDR3 length equals 14 residues.

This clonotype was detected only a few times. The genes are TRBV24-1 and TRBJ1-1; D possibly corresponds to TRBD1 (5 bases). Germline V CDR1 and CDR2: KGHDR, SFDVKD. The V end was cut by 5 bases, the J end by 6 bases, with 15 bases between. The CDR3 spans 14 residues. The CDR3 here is CATSGSGSIAEAFF. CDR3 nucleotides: TGTGCCACCAGTGGGTCAGGGTCGATCGCTGAAGCTTTCTTT.

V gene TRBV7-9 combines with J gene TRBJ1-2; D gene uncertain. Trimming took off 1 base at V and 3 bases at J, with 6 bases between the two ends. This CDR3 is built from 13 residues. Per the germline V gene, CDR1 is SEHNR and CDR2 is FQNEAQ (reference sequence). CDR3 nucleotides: TGTGCCAGCAGCTTAGATGAAGACTATGGCTACACCTTC. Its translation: CASSLDEDYGYTF.

CDR3 sequence: CASSFGSPSSNQPQHF. In DNA form, the CDR3 reads TGTGCCAGCAGCTTTGGCAGTCCGAGTAGCAATCAGCCCCAGCATTTT. The chain is built from TRBV5-6 and TRBJ1-5, with D unresolved. The germline V gene encodes CDR1 SGHDT and CDR2 YYEEEE. This CDR3 has 16 amino acids. The ends were cut back, 2 bases at V and 0 bases at J, with 12 bases in the middle.

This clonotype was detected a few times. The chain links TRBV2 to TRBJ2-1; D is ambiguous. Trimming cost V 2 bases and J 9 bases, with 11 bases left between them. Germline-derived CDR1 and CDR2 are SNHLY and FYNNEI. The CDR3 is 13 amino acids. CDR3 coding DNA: TGTGCCAGCAGTGAAAGCCTCCAGGTTGAGCAGTTCTTC. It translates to CASSESLQVEQFF.

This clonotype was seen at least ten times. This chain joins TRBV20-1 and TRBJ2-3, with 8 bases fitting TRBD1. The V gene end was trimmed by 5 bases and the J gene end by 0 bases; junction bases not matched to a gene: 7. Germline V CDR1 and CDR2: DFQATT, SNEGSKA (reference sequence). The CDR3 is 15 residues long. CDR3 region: CSASRQGSSTDTQYF. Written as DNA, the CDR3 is TGCAGTGCTTCCAGACAGGGGAGTAGCACAGATACGCAGTATTTT.

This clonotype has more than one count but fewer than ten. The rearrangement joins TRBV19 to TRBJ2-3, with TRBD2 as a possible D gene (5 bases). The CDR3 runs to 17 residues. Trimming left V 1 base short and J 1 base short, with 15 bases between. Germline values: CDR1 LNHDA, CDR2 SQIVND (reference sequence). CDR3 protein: CASSIGPGSAGTDTQYF. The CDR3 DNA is TGTGCCAGTAGTATAGGTCCGGGGTCAGCAGGCACAGATACGCAGTATTTT.

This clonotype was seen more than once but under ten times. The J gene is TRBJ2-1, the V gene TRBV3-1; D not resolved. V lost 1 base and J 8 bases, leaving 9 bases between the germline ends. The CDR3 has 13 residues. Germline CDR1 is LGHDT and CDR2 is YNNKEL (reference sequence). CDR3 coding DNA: TGTGCCAGCAGCCAAGGTCTAGTATATGAGCAGTTCTTC. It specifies CASSQGLVYEQFF.